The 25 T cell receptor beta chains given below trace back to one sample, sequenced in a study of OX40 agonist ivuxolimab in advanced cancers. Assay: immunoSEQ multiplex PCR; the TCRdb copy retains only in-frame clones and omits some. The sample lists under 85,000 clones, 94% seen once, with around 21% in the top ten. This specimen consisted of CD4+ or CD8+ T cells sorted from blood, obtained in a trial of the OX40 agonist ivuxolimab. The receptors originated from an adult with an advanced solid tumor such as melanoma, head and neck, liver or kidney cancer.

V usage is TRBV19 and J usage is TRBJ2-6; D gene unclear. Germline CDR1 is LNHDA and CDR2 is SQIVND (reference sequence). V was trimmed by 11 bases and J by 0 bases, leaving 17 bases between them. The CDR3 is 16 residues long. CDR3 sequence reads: CACKVGSHSGANVLTF. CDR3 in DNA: TGTGCCTGTAAAGTGGGGTCCCACTCTGGGGCCAACGTCCTGACTTTC.

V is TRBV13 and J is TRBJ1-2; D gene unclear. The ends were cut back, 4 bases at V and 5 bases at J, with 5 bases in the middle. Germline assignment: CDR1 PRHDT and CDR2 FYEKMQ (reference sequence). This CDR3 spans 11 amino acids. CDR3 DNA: TGTGCCAGCAGCTGGTCGTATGGCTACACCTTC. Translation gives CASSWSYGYTF.

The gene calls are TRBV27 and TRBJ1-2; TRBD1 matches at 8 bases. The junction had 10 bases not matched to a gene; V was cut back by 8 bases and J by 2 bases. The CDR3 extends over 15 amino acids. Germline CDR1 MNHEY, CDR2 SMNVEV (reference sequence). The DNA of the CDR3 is TGTGCCAGCGGTCCAGCAGGGGGCTTCAACTATGGCTACACCTTC. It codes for CASGPAGGFNYGYTF.

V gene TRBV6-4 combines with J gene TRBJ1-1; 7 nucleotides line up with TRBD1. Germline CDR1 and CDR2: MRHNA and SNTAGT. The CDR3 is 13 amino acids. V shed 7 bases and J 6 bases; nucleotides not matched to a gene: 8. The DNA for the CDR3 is TGTGCCAGCACCACGACAGGGTGGTCTGAAGCTTTCTTT. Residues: CASTTTGWSEAFF.

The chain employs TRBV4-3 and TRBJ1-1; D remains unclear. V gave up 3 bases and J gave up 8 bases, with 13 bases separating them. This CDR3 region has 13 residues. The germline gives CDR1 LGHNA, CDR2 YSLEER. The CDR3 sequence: CASSQYHPGEAFF. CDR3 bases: TGCGCCAGCAGCCAGTACCATCCAGGCGAAGCTTTCTTT.

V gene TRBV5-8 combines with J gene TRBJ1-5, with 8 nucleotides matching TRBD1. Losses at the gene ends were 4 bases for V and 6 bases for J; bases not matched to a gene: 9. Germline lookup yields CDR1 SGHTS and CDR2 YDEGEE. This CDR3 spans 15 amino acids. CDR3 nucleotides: TGTGCCAGCAGCATGAGGACAGGGAAGATTCAGCCCCAGCATTTT. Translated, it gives CASSMRTGKIQPQHF.

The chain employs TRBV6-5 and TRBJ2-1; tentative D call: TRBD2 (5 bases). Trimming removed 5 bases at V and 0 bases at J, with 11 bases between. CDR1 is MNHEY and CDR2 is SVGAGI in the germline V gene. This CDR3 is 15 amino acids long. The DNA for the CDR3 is TGTGCCAGCAGTGTCGAACTAGGCTCCTACAATGAGCAGTTCTTC. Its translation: CASSVELGSYNEQFF.

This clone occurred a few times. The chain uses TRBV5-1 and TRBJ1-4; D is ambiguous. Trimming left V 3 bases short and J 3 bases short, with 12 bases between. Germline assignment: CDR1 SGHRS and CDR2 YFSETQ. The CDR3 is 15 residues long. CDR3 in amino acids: CASSSGRVSNEKLFF. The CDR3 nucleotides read TGCGCCAGCAGCTCTGGACGGGTTTCTAATGAAAAACTGTTTTTT.

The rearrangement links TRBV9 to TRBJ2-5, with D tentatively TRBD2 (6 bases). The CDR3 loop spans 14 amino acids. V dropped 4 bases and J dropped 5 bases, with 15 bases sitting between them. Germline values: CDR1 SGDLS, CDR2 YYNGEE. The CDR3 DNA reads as TGTGCCAGCAGCTCGGAGGGCCTCGGGGAGACCCAGTACTTC. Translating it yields CASSSEGLGETQYF.

The CDR3 protein is CASSLRGGEQYF. As DNA, the CDR3 is TGTGCCAGCAGCCTCAGGGGTGGCGAGCAGTACTTC. This chain joins TRBV7-7 and TRBJ2-7, with D perhaps matching TRBD1 (6 bases). Trimming stripped 5 bases from V and 6 bases from J, with 11 bases between. CDR1 and CDR2 (germline): SSHAT, FNYEAQ (reference sequence). The CDR3 has 12 residues.

The CDR3 nucleotides are TGTGCCAGCAGCTCCATAGAAACTCGGACAGATACGCAGTATTTT. This sequence encodes CASSSIETRTDTQYF. The rearrangement links TRBV7-9 to TRBJ2-3; D remains unclear. This CDR3 is 15 amino acids long. Germline V lookup: CDR1 SEHNR, CDR2 FQNEAQ (reference sequence). V was cut by 4 bases and J by 3 bases, with 14 bases left in between.

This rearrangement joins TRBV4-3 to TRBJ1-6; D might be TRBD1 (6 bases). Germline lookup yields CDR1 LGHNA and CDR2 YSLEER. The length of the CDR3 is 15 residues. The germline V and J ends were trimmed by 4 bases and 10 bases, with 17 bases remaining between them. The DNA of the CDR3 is TGCGCCAGCAGCCCCCGAGAGGGGGAGGAATCACCCCTCCACTTT. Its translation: CASSPREGEESPLHF.

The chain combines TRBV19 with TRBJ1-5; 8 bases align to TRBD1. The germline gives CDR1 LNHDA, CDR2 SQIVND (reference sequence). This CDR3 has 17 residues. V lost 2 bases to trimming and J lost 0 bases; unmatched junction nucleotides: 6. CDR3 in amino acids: CASSIFAGGYSNQPQHF. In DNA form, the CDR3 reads TGTGCCAGTAGTATATTCGCAGGGGGCTATAGCAATCAGCCCCAGCATTTT.

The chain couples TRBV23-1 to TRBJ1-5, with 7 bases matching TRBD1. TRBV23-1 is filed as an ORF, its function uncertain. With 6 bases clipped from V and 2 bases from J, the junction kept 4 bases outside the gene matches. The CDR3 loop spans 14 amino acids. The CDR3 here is CASRTGICNQPQHF. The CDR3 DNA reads TGCGCCAGCAGGACAGGGATATGCAATCAGCCCCAGCATTTT.

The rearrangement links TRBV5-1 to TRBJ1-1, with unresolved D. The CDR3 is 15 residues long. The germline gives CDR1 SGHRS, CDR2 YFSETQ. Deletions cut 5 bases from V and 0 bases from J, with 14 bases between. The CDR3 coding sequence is TGCGCCAGCAGAGAGTATGGGCAGATGAACACTGAAGCTTTCTTT. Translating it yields CASREYGQMNTEAFF.

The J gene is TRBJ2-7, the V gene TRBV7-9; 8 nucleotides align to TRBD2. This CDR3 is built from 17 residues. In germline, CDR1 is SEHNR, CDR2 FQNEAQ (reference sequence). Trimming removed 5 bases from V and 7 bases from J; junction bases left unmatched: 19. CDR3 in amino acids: CASSPPFGAGGIPEQYF. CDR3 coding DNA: TGTGCCAGCAGCCCCCCCTTTGGTGCGGGAGGAATCCCGGAGCAGTACTTC.

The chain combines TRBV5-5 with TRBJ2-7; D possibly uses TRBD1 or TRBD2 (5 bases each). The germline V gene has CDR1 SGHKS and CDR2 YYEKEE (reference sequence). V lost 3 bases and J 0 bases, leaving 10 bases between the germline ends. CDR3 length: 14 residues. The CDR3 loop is CASSYWDGSYEQYF. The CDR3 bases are TGTGCCAGCAGCTATTGGGACGGCTCCTACGAGCAGTACTTC.

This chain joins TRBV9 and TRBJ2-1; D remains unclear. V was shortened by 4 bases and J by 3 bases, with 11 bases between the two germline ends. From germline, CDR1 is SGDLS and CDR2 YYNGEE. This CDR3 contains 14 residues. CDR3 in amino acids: CASSPYFIYNEQFF. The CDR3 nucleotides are TGTGCCAGCAGCCCATACTTCATCTACAATGAGCAGTTCTTC.

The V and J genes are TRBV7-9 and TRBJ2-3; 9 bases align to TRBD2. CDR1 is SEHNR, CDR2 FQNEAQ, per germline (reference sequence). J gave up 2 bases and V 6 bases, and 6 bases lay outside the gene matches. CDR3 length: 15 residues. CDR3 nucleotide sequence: TGTGCCAGCAGTTCCGGGACTAGCCTCACAGATACGCAGTATTTT. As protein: CASSSGTSLTDTQYF.

CDR3 in DNA: TGCGCCAGCAGCCAAGATCTTTTGGATCAGCCCCAGCATTTT. It specifies CASSQDLLDQPQHF. The V call is TRBV4-3, the J call TRBJ1-5; no clear D. The CDR3 spans 14 residues. Germline-derived CDR1 and CDR2 are LGHNA and YSLEER. Trimming took 0 bases from V and 5 from J, leaving 8 bases between them.

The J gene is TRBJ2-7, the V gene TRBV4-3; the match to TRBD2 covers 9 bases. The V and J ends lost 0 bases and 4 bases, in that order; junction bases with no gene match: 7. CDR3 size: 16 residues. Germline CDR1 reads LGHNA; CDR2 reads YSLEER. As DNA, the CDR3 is TGCGCCAGCAGCCAAGATAGCGGGGGCGCAGCATACGAGCAGTACTTC. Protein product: CASSQDSGGAAYEQYF.

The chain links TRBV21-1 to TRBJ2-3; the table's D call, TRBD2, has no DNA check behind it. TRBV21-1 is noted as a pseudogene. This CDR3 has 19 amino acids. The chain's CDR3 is CASSKRQGLAGLLTDTQYF. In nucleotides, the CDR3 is TGTGCCAGCAGCAAAAGGCAGGGGTTAGCGGGGCTACTCACAGATACGCAGTATTTT.

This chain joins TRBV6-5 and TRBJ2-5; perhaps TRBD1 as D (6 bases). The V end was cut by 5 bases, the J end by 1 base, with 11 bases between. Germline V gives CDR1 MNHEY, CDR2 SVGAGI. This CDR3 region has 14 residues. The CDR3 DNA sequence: TGTGCCAGCAGTATACGGGACACCCAAGAGACCCAGTACTTC. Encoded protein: CASSIRDTQETQYF.

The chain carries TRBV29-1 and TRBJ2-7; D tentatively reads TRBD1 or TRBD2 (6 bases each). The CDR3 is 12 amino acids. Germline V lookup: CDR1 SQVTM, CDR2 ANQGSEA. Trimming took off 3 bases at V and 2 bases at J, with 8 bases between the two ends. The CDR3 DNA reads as TGCAGCGTTGATGGGGGGCCCTACGAGCAGTACTTC. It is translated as CSVDGGPYEQYF.

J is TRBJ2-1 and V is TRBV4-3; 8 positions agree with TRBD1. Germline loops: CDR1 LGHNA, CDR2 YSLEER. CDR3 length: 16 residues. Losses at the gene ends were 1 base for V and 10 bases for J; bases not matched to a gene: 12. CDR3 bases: TGCGCCAGCAGCCAAGTTTGGACAGGGCGACTCTTGGAGCAGTTCTTC. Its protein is CASSQVWTGRLLEQFF.